Each of the 7 T cell receptor beta chains below was sequenced from the same sample in a study of blood T cell repertoires in COVID-19. Using immunoSEQ multiplex PCR, the repertoire was profiled, and TCRdb retains in-frame clones only, with some absent. Among about 670,000 clones, 75% to 90% were seen once, and the ten largest hold approximately 0.3%. What was sequenced was peripheral blood. The origin of the receptors is a woman aged 18-35 years with acute or convalescent COVID-19.

V usage is TRBV6-2 or TRBV6-3 and J usage is TRBJ1-2, with unresolved D. The germline V gene encodes CDR1 MNHEY and CDR2 SVGEGT. CDR3 length equals 14 residues. Trimming took 6 bases from V and 3 from J, leaving 14 bases between them. CDR3 region: CASSSAGVYYGYTF. The CDR3, as DNA: TGTGCCAGCAGCTCGGCCGGGGTCTACTATGGCTACACCTTC.

V and J are TRBV30 and TRBJ2-7; TRBD1 matches at 8 bases. The CDR3 is 14 residues long. Germline lookup yields CDR1 GTSNPN and CDR2 SVGIG (reference sequence). Trimming at V came to 4 bases and at J to 3 bases, leaving 8 bases not matched to a gene. The CDR3 DNA is TGTGCCTGGAATCGGGACAGGCTTTACTACGAGCAGTACTTC. This encodes CAWNRDRLYYEQYF.

This chain joins TRBV7-3 and TRBJ2-1; TRBD1 matches 11 bases. Trimming cost V 1 base and J 7 bases; bases outside gene matches: 6. CDR3 length: 16 amino acids. The germline gives CDR1 SGHTA, CDR2 FQGTGA. CDR3 protein: CASSLMVGQGANEQFF. In DNA, the CDR3 is TGTGCCAGCAGCTTAATGGTCGGACAGGGGGCGAATGAGCAGTTCTTC.

The rearrangement links TRBV5-6 to TRBJ2-5; possible D gene TRBD1, 5 bases. The V end was cut by 2 bases, the J end by 0 bases, with 14 bases between. In germline, CDR1 is SGHDT, CDR2 YYEEEE. The CDR3 covers 16 residues. CDR3: CASSFFDRQYQETQYF. The CDR3 DNA follows: TGTGCCAGCAGCTTCTTCGACAGACAGTACCAAGAGACCCAGTACTTC.

The rearrangement links TRBV2 to TRBJ1-1; 7 positions match TRBD1. Germline trimming cut 8 bases from V and 5 bases from J; bases unmatched to any gene: 14. CDR1 SNHLY and CDR2 FYNNEI come from the germline V gene. This CDR3 comprises 15 residues. CDR3 protein: CASSRVDRLGTEAFF. The CDR3, as DNA: TGTGCCAGCTCGAGGGTGGACAGGTTGGGGACTGAAGCTTTCTTT.

The genes are TRBV5-1 and TRBJ2-3; the D is unclear. CDR3 length equals 14 residues. Trimming removed 1 base from V and 2 bases from J, with 8 bases in between. Germline V lookup: CDR1 SGHRS, CDR2 YFSETQ. CDR3 DNA sequence: TGCGCCAGCAGCTTGCAGGCTAACACAGATACGCAGTATTTT. It is translated as CASSLQANTDTQYF. The full variable domain, with the rest looked up from reference TRBV5-1 and TRBJ2-3, is KAGVTQTPRYLIKTRGQQVTLSCSPISGHRSVSWYQQTPGQGLQFLFEYFSETQRNKGNFPGRFSGRQFSNSRSEMNVSTLELGDSALYLCASSLQANTDTQYFGPGTRLTVL.

The rearrangement joins TRBV5-1 to TRBJ2-7; TRBD1 matches at 7 bases. The germline CDR1 and CDR2 sequences are SGHRS and YFSETQ. CDR3 length: 14 residues. The trim removed 7 bases at V and 0 bases at J, leaving 7 bases unmatched. The CDR3 loop reads CASPGRGSSYEQYF. As DNA, the CDR3 is TGCGCCAGCCCTGGCAGGGGGAGCTCCTACGAGCAGTACTTC.